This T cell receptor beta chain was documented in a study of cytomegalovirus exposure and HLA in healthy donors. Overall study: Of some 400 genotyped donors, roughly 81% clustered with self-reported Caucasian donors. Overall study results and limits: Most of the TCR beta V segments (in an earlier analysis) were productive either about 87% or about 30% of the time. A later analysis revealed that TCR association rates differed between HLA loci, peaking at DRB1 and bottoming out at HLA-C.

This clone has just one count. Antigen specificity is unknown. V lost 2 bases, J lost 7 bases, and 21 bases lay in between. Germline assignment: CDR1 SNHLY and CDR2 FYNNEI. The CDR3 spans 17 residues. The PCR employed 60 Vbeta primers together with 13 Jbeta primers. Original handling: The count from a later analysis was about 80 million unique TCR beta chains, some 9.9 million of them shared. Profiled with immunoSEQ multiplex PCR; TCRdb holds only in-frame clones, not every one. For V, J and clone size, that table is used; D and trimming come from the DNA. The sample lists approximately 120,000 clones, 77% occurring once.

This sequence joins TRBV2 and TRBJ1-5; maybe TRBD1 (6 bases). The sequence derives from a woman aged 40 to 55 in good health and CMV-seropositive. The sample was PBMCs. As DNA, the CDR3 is TGTGCCAGCAGTGAAAAGGACAGATCTTGGAGTAGCCAGCCCCAGCATTTT. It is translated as CASSEKDRSWSSQPQHF.